The 27 T cell receptor beta chains below all came from one sample that was sequenced in a study of shared clonotypes between healthy human individuals. Sequencing used immunoSEQ multiplex PCR; TCRdb keeps in-frame clones, though not all of them. The data hold 2,500,000 or so clones, with more than 90% observed a single time. The specimen was naive CD4+ T cells sorted from blood. Regarding subset: CD45RA+ positively selected. These receptors all stem from a man aged 18 to 29 in good health.

This sequence joins TRBV7-3 and TRBJ2-1, with D possibly being TRBD2 (6 bases). The CDR3 contains 15 residues. Germline V gene lookup returns CDR1 SGHTA and CDR2 FQGTGA. V lost 2 bases to trimming and J lost 7 bases, with 15 bases between them. The DNA for the CDR3 is TGTGCCAGCAGCTTAGTTGCGGGGTTGGGAAATGAGCAGTTCTTC. It yields the protein CASSLVAGLGNEQFF.

The V gene is TRBV10-3, the J gene TRBJ1-2; 9 nucleotides line up with TRBD1. The V gene end was trimmed by 4 bases and the J gene end by 8 bases; junction bases not matched to a gene: 5. The CDR3 covers 13 residues. Per germline, CDR1 ENHRY and CDR2 SYGVKD. The CDR3 protein is CAISGGTGSGYTF. In DNA, the CDR3 is TGTGCCATCAGTGGAGGGACAGGGAGCGGCTACACCTTC.

The V and J genes are TRBV29-1 and TRBJ2-1; D gene ambiguous. The CDR3 is 11 residues long. The germline V and J ends were trimmed by 7 bases and 8 bases, with 12 bases remaining between them. Germline V gene data show CDR1 as SQVTM and CDR2 as ANQGSEA. The CDR3 protein is CSAGRGDEQFF. The CDR3 bases are TGCAGCGCCGGTCGTGGGGATGAGCAGTTCTTC.

This CDR3 is CASTSGVQGQGSGYTF. The CDR3 DNA sequence: TGTGCCAGCACCTCGGGAGTTCAGGGTCAAGGAAGTGGCTACACCTTC. J is TRBJ1-2 and V is TRBV5-4; D perhaps matches TRBD1 (5 bases). This CDR3 region has 16 residues. Trimming took off 6 bases at V and 7 bases at J, with 25 bases between the two ends. Germline V gives CDR1 SGHNT, CDR2 YYREEE (reference sequence).

This clone was observed a single time. The CDR3 bases are TGCGCCAGCAGCATGGTGGTAGCGGGAGCTAGTGAGCAGTACTTC. It translates to CASSMVVAGASEQYF. The chain is built from TRBV5-1 and TRBJ2-7, with 9 bases matching TRBD2. CDR3 length: 15 amino acids. The trim removed 4 bases at V and 7 bases at J, leaving 12 bases unmatched. Germline loops: CDR1 SGHRS, CDR2 YFSETQ.

The CDR3 bases are TGCGCCAGCAGCTTGGTTTTCGGGGGGGCCTATGGCTACACCTTC. This encodes CASSLVFGGAYGYTF. The chain carries TRBV5-1 and TRBJ1-2; possibly TRBD1 for D (6 bases). Between the trimmed V and J ends, which lost 0 bases and 4 bases, there was a span of 13 bases. This CDR3 region has 15 residues. Germline V gene sequence: CDR1 SGHRS, CDR2 YFSETQ.

This clone was seen just once. The chain employs TRBV29-1 and TRBJ2-5; no definite D call. With 4 bases removed from V and 1 base from J, the gap between germline ends came to 7 bases. CDR3 length: 12 residues. Germline V CDR1 and CDR2: SQVTM, ANQGSEA. CDR3 residues: CSVGQAQETQYF. The CDR3 nucleotides are TGCAGCGTTGGACAAGCCCAAGAGACCCAGTACTTC. The full variable domain, with the rest looked up from reference TRBV29-1 and TRBJ2-5, is SAVISQKPSRDICQRGTSLTIQCQVDSQVTMMFWYRQQPGQSLTLIATANQGSEATYESGFVIDKFPISRPNLTFSTLTVSNMSPEDSSIYLCSVGQAQETQYFGPGTRLLVL.

V is TRBV25-1 and J is TRBJ2-5; D gene uncertain. The V gene lost 7 bases and the J gene lost 0 bases, with 15 bases spanning the gap. The V gene's germline CDR1 is MGHDK and CDR2 SYGVNS. CDR3 length: 15 residues. The CDR3 region is CASTPTPPYQETQYF. In DNA, the CDR3 is TGTGCCAGCACTCCGACCCCCCCTTACCAAGAGACCCAGTACTTC.

About this clone itself: This sample also contains other DNA sequences that code for the same CDR3. J is TRBJ2-7 and V is TRBV28; 9 positions agree with TRBD1. The germline V gene has CDR1 MDHEN and CDR2 SYDVKM. This CDR3 spans 14 amino acids. The V segment lost 5 bases and the J segment 3 bases; nucleotides outside the gene matches: 5. CDR3: CASSLTGGSYEQYF. In nucleotides, the CDR3 is TGTGCCAGCAGTCTGACAGGGGGTAGCTACGAGCAGTACTTC.

The chain recombines TRBV6-5 with TRBJ1-1, with D uncertain. The V end was cut by 3 bases, the J end by 7 bases, with 15 bases between. Germline loops: CDR1 MNHEY, CDR2 SVGAGI. There are 14 residues in the CDR3. The CDR3 reads CASSYNSWKIEAFF. The CDR3, as DNA: TGTGCCAGCAGTTATAACTCCTGGAAGATTGAAGCTTTCTTT.

The gene calls are TRBV7-8 and TRBJ1-3; no clear D. The V and J ends lost 1 base and 4 bases respectively, with 8 bases between them. The germline gives CDR1 SGHVS, CDR2 FQNEAQ. This CDR3 has 14 residues. The CDR3 nucleotides read TGTGCCAGCAGCTTAGTTTTGGGAGGAAACACCATATATTTT. Translated, it gives CASSLVLGGNTIYF.

This chain uses TRBV2 with TRBJ2-7; D remains ambiguous. This CDR3 is built from 14 residues. Per germline, CDR1 SNHLY and CDR2 FYNNEI. With 3 bases removed from V and 0 bases from J, the gap between germline ends came to 9 bases. The CDR3 bases are TGTGCCAGCAGTGAGACCCCAAGCTCCTACGAGCAGTACTTC. Its protein is CASSETPSSYEQYF. Drawing the rest from reference TRBV2 and TRBJ2-7, the complete variable domain is EPEVTQTPSHQVTQMGQEVILRCVPISNHLYFYWYRQILGQKVEFLVSFYNNEISEKSEIFDDQFSVERPDGSNFTLKIRSTKLEDSAMYFCASSETPSSYEQYFGPGTRLTVT.

The chain links TRBV6-1 to TRBJ1-1, with TRBD1 identical over 9 bases. CDR3 length: 13 residues. V lost 6 bases, J lost 3 bases, and 2 bases stayed unmatched. Germline V gene lookup returns CDR1 MNHNS and CDR2 SASEGT. The CDR3 protein is CASRGQGHTEAFF. The CDR3 nucleotides are TGTGCCAGCAGGGGACAGGGCCACACTGAAGCTTTCTTT.

In regard to this clone: Other DNA sequences in this specimen translate into the identical CDR3. The chain couples TRBV29-1 to TRBJ1-5; 7 bases match TRBD1. The CDR3 spans 13 residues. J lost 7 bases, V lost 4 bases, and 7 bases had no gene match. Germline V lookup: CDR1 SQVTM, CDR2 ANQGSEA. CDR3 in amino acids: CSVGEGGGQPQHF. CDR3 DNA: TGCAGCGTTGGTGAAGGGGGCGGCCAGCCCCAGCATTTT.

The chain couples TRBV27 to TRBJ2-3, with 12 bases that match TRBD2. The ends lost 5 bases at V and 3 bases at J; junction bases unmatched: 9. CDR3 length equals 17 residues. Per germline, CDR1 MNHEY and CDR2 SMNVEV (reference sequence). The CDR3 DNA reads as TGTGCCAGCAGTAAAGGAGGACTAGCGGGGTGGACAGATACGCAGTATTTT. This translates into CASSKGGLAGWTDTQYF.

V gene TRBV28 combines with J gene TRBJ1-1; D is undetermined. With 1 base removed from V and 7 bases from J, the gap between germline ends came to 7 bases. Germline V gene sequence: CDR1 MDHEN, CDR2 SYDVKM. The CDR3 contains 12 residues. The CDR3 bases are TGTGCCAGCAGTTTATTCCCCCTTGAAGCTTTCTTT. It encodes CASSLFPLEAFF. Together with reference TRBV28 and TRBJ1-1, the CDR3 gives the full variable domain: DVKVTQSSRYLVKRTGEKVFLECVQDMDHENMFWYRQDPGLGLRLIYFSYDVKMKEKGDIPEGYSVSREKKERFSLILESASTNQTSMYLCASSLFPLEAFFGQGTRLTVV.

This rearrangement joins TRBV7-9 to TRBJ2-3, with 9 bases aligning to TRBD1. Trimming at V came to 6 bases and at J to 8 bases, leaving 3 bases not matched to a gene. This CDR3 is built from 12 residues. Germline assignment: CDR1 SEHNR and CDR2 FQNEAQ (reference sequence). The CDR3 sequence is CASRLQGATQYF. CDR3 sequence (DNA): TGTGCCAGCAGGTTACAGGGGGCTACGCAGTATTTT. Full variable domain (rest looked up from reference TRBV7-9 and TRBJ2-3): DTGVSQNPRHKITKRGQNVTFRCDPISEHNRLYWYRQTLGQGPEFLTYFQNEAQLEKSRLLSDRFSAERPKGSFSTLEIQRTEQGDSAMYLCASRLQGATQYFGPGTRLTVL.

This clone occurred a few times. One end of the junction does not line up with germline, which may come from a read error. The CDR3 reads CAMSGRNTGELFF. CDR3 bases: TGTGCCATGAGTGGAAGGAACACCGGGGAGCTGTTTTTT. The chain combines TRBV10-3 with TRBJ2-2; the D is unclear. This CDR3 comprises 13 residues. Per germline, CDR1 ENHRY and CDR2 SYGVKD.

This rearrangement joins TRBV2 to TRBJ2-7; 7 bases are shared with TRBD1. CDR3 length equals 11 residues. With 8 bases clipped from V and 4 bases from J, the junction kept 2 bases outside the gene matches. Germline CDR1 reads SNHLY; CDR2 reads FYNNEI. As DNA, the CDR3 is TGTGCCAGCGGGACAGATTACGAGCAGTACTTC. It specifies CASGTDYEQYF.

The rearrangement joins TRBV2 to TRBJ2-5, with 10 bases fitting TRBD2. Trimming at V came to 4 bases and at J to 5 bases, leaving 7 bases not matched to a gene. The V gene's germline CDR1 is SNHLY and CDR2 FYNNEI. The CDR3 totals 15 residues. CDR3 sequence: CASSGTSGNLETQYF. CDR3 sequence (DNA): TGTGCCAGCAGTGGCACTAGCGGGAATTTGGAGACCCAGTACTTC. Full variable domain (remainder filled in from reference TRBV2 and TRBJ2-5): EPEVTQTPSHQVTQMGQEVILRCVPISNHLYFYWYRQILGQKVEFLVSFYNNEISEKSEIFDDQFSVERPDGSNFTLKIRSTKLEDSAMYFCASSGTSGNLETQYFGPGTRLLVL.

In its sample, this clone was seen a few times. The chain has TRBV6-9 and TRBJ2-3; 8 nucleotides match TRBD1. Germline V lookup: CDR1 MNHGY, CDR2 SVAAGI. The CDR3 loop spans 13 amino acids. With V trimmed by 6 bases and J by 6 bases, 5 bases remained unmatched. This CDR3 is CASREQGVDTQYF. The CDR3 nucleotides are TGTGCCAGCAGAGAACAGGGGGTGGATACGCAGTATTTT.

Points on this clone: The germline gene is not matched at one end of the junction; a read error may be the cause. This chain joins TRBV7-7 and TRBJ2-5, with D unclear. The CDR3 has 17 residues. The germline V gene has CDR1 SSHAT and CDR2 FNYEAQ (reference sequence). CDR3 in amino acids: CASSPGWGRADQETQYF. CDR3 DNA: TGTGCTAGCAGCCCTGGTTGGGGTAGGGCAGACCAAGAGACCCAGTACTTC.

V gene TRBV5-8 combines with J gene TRBJ1-2, with a tentative D call TRBD1 (6 bases). Germline values: CDR1 SGHTS, CDR2 YDEGEE. The CDR3 loop spans 16 amino acids. The V end was cut by 0 bases, the J end by 0 bases, with 12 bases between. In DNA form, the CDR3 reads TGTGCCAGCAGCTTGGCAGGGGTTTTGACTAACTATGGCTACACCTTC. Amino acid sequence: CASSLAGVLTNYGYTF.

The V and J genes are TRBV4-3 and TRBJ2-7; tentative D call: TRBD1 (5 bases). Germline V CDR1 and CDR2: LGHNA, YSLEER. The V and J ends lost 1 base and 0 bases respectively, with 13 bases between them. This CDR3 has 16 residues. CDR3 in amino acids: CASSQVGSTGSYEQYF. CDR3 DNA sequence: TGCGCCAGCAGCCAAGTCGGTTCCACAGGCTCCTACGAGCAGTACTTC.

J is TRBJ2-1 and V is TRBV9, with D possibly TRBD2 on 5 matching bases. CDR1 and CDR2 from the germline V gene are SGDLS and YYNGEE. The CDR3 covers 15 residues. Trimming stripped 4 bases from V and 4 bases from J, with 15 bases between. CDR3 in amino acids: CASSRGGGAYNEQFF. The CDR3 nucleotides are TGTGCCAGCAGCCGAGGCGGAGGTGCATACAATGAGCAGTTCTTC.

The V and J genes are TRBV2 and TRBJ1-2; D gene unclear. V lost 5 bases and J lost 1, with 20 bases in between. CDR1 is SNHLY and CDR2 is FYNNEI in the germline V gene. The CDR3 totals 17 residues. CDR3 nucleotide sequence: TGTGCCAGCAGTTCCTTAGGGTTGGGTCAGAATAACTATGGCTACACCTTC. Amino acids: CASSSLGLGQNNYGYTF. Filled out from reference TRBV2 and TRBJ1-2, the complete variable domain reads EPEVTQTPSHQVTQMGQEVILRCVPISNHLYFYWYRQILGQKVEFLVSFYNNEISEKSEIFDDQFSVERPDGSNFTLKIRSTKLEDSAMYFCASSSLGLGQNNYGYTFGSGTRLTVV.

V usage is TRBV6-5 and J usage is TRBJ2-7; tentative D call: TRBD1 (5 bases). The V end lost 4 bases, the J end lost 2 bases, and 18 bases lay between the germline ends. Germline values: CDR1 MNHEY, CDR2 SVGAGI. The CDR3 is made up of 16 amino acids. In DNA, the CDR3 is TGTGCCAGCAGTTCCTCAGGGTATGGCAGGACCTACGAGCAGTACTTC. It translates to CASSSSGYGRTYEQYF.